This T cell receptor (beta chain) was identified during a study of T cell responses to AZD1222 COVID-19 vaccine. Study-level findings and limits: CD4 TCRs associated with vaccination spanned spike, dominating at 160-218 and 743-854. In all cases, repertoires were sampled only after the peak T cell response. After two AZD1222 doses, spike-specific TCR breadth and depth rose versus day 0.

Second-dose intervals of approximately 4 or approximately 12 weeks were pooled. V lost 5 bases, J lost 1 base, and 12 bases lay in between. Germline V CDR1 and CDR2: SGHVS, FNYEAQ. CDR3 size: 14 residues. For this clone: Antigen unknown.

TCRdb's copy holds only in-frame clones and misses some; the assay was immunoSEQ multiplex PCR. This sample yields around 94,000 clones, of which 85% are seen a single time; about 4.6% belongs to the top ten. The sample in question was peripheral blood, obtained 28 days after the second AZD1222 dose. The V gene is TRBV7-6, the J gene TRBJ2-7; D possibly matches TRBD1 or TRBD2 (6 bases each). The receptor's source is an adult who received the AZD1222 COVID-19 vaccine. CDR3: CASSEGGSSYEQYF. The CDR3 DNA reads TGTGCCAGCAGCGAAGGGGGGAGTTCCTACGAGCAGTACTTC.